The clone carrying this T cell receptor beta chain was detected only a few times. Its target is not known. The source of the sample is a study of blood T cells in healthy people across ages. General observations from the study: The study lacked donor CMV status, which possibly confounded expanded clonotype changes.

Primed by a sample-barcoded 5' primer and a J-beta primer mix, a second PCR proceeded for about 6 to 11 cycles. Tagging of each cDNA molecule was performed by a template-switch adaptor with 12 random nucleotides. TCRdb processed the 5' RACE reads anew with MiXCR; each CDR3 protein has one entry. Among approximately 850,000 distinct CDR3 sequences listed, about 42% were seen once. The CDR3 is 13 residues long. The junction had 4 bases not matched to a gene; V was cut back by 7 bases and J by 2 bases. Per sample, a minimum of 6.5 million PBMCs were isolated. Specimen: blood. The chain is built from TRBV12-3 or TRBV12-4 and TRBJ2-5; 7 bases match TRBD1. This clonotype originated in a man aged 55 to 70 in good health. CDR3 protein: CASIPGQQETQYF. CDR3 DNA sequence: TGTGCCAGCATTCCGGGACAGCAAGAGACCCAGTACTTC.